This T cell receptor beta chain was documented in a study of early stage breast cancer tumors. Study overall: Most invasive tumors, about 80% of the 16, were ER+/PR+/HER2-. Findings of the study overall: Commonly generated sequences made up most enriched TCRB sequences shared between patients. Compared with adjacent normal breast, tumors showed around 2.5-fold denser, more clonal T cells.

V gave up 0 bases and J gave up 4 bases, with 12 bases separating them. The CDR3 sequence is 16 residues long. Germline CDR1 MRHNA, CDR2 SNTAGT. Clones were read by immunoSEQ multiplex PCR, and TCRdb kept only the in-frame ones, dropping some. The data hold around 60,000 clones, with roughly 80% observed a single time. About this clone: Antigen specificity is unknown.

Sequencing was done on a sample of blood. This receptor was taken from a person in their twenties or thirties with breast cancer. The chain uses TRBV6-4 and TRBJ2-2, with D possibly called TRBD1 or TRBD2 (5 bases each). The CDR3 loop reads CASSDSRGAGTGELFF. DNA of the CDR3: TGTGCCAGCAGTGACTCGAGGGGTGCGGGCACCGGGGAGCTGTTTTTT.